This T cell receptor beta chain was obtained from a study of PD-1 blockade in classical Hodgkin lymphoma. On the study more broadly: Patients were administered nivolumab (3 mg/kg intravenously) every 2 weeks. Broader study findings: A significant rise in TCR diversity was seen by C4D1 for CD4+ cells but not for CD8+ cells. Newly diagnosed patients had diversity similar to the baseline diversity of complete responders.

Data came from immunoSEQ multiplex PCR; TCRdb stores just in-frame clones and leaves some out. The sample contains about 24,000 clones, 84% of which appear only once. Time point noted: cycle 4 day 1 (C4D1), after 5 to 7 weeks of nivolumab. With no exception, relapse followed autologous stem cell transplantation in all patients, and brentuximab vedotin exposure varied. The length of the CDR3 is 16 residues. From germline, CDR1 is LGHNA and CDR2 YSLEER. V shed 0 bases and J 7 bases; nucleotides not matched to a gene: 8. Worth noting for this clone: The antigen is undetermined.

The starting material was peripheral blood mononuclear cells (PBMCs), obtained before the fourth cycle of nivolumab. The chain links TRBV4-3 to TRBJ2-4; 8 nucleotides agree with TRBD2. This sequence originates from a human donor with classical Hodgkin lymphoma. The CDR3: CASSQDLAAGGNIQYF. In DNA, the CDR3 is TGCGCCAGCAGCCAAGACCTGGCGGCGGGGGGTAACATTCAGTACTTC.